This T cell receptor beta chain derives from a study of blood T cell repertoires in COVID-19. Only in-frame clones appear in the TCRdb table, and some are missing; sequencing was by immunoSEQ multiplex PCR. Here the sample spans approximately 350,000 clones, around 89% being singletons. This TCR was recovered from a man between 18 and 35 years old who had recovered from COVID-19. The sequencing input was PBMCs or T cells enriched from blood (not recorded which).

DNA of the CDR3: TGTGCCAGCAGCTCGGAGGGAACTCCTGCCGGGGAGCTGTTTTTT. It codes for CASSSEGTPAGELFF. V gene TRBV5-4 combines with J gene TRBJ2-2; the D gene is possibly TRBD2 (6 bases). This CDR3 contains 15 residues. Deletions cut 3 bases from V and 6 bases from J, with 15 bases between. Germline values: CDR1 SGHNT, CDR2 YYREEE (reference sequence).